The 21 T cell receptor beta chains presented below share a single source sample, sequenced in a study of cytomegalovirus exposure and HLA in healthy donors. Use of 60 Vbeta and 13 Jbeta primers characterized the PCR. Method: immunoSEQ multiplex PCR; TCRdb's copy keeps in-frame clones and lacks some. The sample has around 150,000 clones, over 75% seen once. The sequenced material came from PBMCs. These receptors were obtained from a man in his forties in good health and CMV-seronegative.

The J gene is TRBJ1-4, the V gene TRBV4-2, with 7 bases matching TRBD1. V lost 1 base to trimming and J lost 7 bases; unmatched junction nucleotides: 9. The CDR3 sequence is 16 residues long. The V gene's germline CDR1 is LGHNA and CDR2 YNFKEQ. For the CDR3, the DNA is TGTGCCAGCAGCCAAGTCGAGGGGGCCGGCGCTGAAAAACTGTTTTTT. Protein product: CASSQVEGAGAEKLFF.

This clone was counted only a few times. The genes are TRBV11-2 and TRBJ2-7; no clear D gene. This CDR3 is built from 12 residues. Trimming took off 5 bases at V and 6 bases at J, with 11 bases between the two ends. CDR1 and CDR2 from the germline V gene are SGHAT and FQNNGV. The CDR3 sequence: CASSQDGFEQYF. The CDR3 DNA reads TGTGCCAGCAGCCAGGATGGGTTCGAGCAGTACTTC.

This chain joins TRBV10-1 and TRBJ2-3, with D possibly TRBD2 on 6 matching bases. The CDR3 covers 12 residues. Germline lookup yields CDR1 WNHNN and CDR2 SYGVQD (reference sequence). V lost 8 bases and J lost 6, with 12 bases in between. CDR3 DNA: TGCGCCAGCCCTACTAGCTTGGATACGCAGTATTTT. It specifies CASPTSLDTQYF.

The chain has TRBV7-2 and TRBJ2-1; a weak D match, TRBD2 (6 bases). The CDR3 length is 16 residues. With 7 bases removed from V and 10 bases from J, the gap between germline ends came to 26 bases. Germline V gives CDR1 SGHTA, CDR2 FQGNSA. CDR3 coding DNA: TGTGCCAGCAAACTTACGATGGGGGGAACTACAATGGAGCAGTTCTTC. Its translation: CASKLTMGGTTMEQFF.

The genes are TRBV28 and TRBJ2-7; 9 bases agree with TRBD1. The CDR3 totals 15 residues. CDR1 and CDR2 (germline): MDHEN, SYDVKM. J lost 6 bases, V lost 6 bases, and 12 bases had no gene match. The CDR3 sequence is CASSQDRGLFFEQYF. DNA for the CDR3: TGTGCCAGCAGCCAAGACAGGGGGTTGTTCTTCGAGCAGTACTTC. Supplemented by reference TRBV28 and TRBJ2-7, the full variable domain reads DVKVTQSSRYLVKRTGEKVFLECVQDMDHENMFWYRQDPGLGLRLIYFSYDVKMKEKGDIPEGYSVSREKKERFSLILESASTNQTSMYLCASSQDRGLFFEQYFGPGTRLTVT.

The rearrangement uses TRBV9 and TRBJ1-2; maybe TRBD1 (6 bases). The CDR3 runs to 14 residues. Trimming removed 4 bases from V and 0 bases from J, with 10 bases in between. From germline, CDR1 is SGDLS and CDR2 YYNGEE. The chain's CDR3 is CASSPTGTNYGYTF. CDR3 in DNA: TGTGCCAGCAGCCCGACAGGAACTAACTATGGCTACACCTTC.

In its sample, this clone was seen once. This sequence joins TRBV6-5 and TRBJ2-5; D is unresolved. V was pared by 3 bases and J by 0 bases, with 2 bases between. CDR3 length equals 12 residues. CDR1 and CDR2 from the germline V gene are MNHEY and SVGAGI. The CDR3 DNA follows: TGTGCCAGCAGTTATAACCAAGAGACCCAGTACTTC. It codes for CASSYNQETQYF.

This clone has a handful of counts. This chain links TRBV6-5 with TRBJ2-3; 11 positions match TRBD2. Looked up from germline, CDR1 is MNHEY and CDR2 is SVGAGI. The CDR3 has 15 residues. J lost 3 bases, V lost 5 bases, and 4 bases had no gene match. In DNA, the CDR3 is TGTGCCAGCAGTCTTAGCGGGGGGGCAACAGATACGCAGTATTTT. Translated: CASSLSGGATDTQYF.

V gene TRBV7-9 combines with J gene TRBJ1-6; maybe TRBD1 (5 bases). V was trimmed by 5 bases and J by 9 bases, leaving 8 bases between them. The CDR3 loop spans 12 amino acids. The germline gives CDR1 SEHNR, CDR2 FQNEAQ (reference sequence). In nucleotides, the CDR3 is TGTGCCAGCAGCCCCGGGGGTTCACCCCTCCACTTT. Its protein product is CASSPGGSPLHF.

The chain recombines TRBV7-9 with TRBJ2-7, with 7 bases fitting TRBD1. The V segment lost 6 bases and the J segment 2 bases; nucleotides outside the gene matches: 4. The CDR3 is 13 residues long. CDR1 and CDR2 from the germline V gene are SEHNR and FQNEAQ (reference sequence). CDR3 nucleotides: TGTGCCAGCAGTGGGACAGCAACCTACGAGCAGTACTTC. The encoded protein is CASSGTATYEQYF.

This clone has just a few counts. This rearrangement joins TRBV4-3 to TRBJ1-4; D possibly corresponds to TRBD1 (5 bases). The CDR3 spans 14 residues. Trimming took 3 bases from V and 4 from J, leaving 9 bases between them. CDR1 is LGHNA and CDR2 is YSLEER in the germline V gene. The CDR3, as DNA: TGCGCCAGCAGCCACGACAGTAATAATGAAAAACTGTTTTTT. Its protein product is CASSHDSNNEKLFF.

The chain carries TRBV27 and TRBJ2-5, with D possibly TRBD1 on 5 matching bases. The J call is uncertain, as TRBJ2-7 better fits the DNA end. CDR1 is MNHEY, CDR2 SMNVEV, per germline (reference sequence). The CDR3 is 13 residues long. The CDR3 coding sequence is TGTGCCAGCAGTTTAACAGGACACTACGAGCAGTACTTC. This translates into CASSLTGHYEQYF.

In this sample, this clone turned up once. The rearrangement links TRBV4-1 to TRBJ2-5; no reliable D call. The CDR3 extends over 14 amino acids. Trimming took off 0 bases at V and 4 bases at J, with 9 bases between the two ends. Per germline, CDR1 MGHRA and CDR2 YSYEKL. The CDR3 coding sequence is TGCGCCAGCAGCCAAGATGGGCTCGCAGAGACCCAGTACTTC. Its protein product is CASSQDGLAETQYF.

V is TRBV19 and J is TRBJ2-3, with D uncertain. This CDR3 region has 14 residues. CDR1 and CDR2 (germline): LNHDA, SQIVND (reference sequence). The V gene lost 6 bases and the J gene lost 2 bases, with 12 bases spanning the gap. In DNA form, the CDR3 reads TGTGCCAGTAGCCGAACTCTGTCCACAGATACGCAGTATTTT. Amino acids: CASSRTLSTDTQYF.

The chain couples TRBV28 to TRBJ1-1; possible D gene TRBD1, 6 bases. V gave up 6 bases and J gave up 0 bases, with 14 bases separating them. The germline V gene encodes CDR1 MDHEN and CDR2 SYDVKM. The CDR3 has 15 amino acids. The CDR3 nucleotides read TGTGCCAGCAGCCGTACAGGGTTAATGAACACTGAAGCTTTCTTT. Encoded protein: CASSRTGLMNTEAFF.

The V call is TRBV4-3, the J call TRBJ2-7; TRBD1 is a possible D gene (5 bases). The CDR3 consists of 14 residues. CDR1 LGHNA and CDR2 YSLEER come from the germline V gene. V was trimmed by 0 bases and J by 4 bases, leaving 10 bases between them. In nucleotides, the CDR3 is TGCGCCAGCAGCCAAGAACCAGGGAAGTACGAGCAGTACTTC. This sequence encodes CASSQEPGKYEQYF.

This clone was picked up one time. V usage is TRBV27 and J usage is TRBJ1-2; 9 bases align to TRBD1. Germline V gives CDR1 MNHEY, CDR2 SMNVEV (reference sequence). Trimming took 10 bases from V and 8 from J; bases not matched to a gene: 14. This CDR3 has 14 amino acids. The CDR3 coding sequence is TGTGCCACCGCGGCACAGGGGGCATGGGACGGCTACACCTTC. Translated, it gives CATAAQGAWDGYTF.

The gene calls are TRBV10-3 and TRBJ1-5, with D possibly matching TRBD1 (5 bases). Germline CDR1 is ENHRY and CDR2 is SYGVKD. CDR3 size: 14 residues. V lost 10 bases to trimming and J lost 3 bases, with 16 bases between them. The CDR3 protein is CATQGEASNQPQHF. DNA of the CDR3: TGTGCCACGCAGGGTGAGGCGTCCAATCAGCCCCAGCATTTT.

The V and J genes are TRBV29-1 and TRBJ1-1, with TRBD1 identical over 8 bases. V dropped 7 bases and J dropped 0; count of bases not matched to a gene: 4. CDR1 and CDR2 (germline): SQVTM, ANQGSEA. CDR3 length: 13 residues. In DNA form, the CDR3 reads TGCAGCGCCGGACAGGGAGTGAACACTGAAGCTTTCTTT. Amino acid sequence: CSAGQGVNTEAFF.

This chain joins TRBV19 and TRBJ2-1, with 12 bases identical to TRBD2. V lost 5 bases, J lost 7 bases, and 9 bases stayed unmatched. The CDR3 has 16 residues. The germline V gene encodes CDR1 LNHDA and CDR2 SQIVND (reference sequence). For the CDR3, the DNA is TGTGCCAGTAGTGCGTCGACTAGCGGGGGAGGTAATGAGCAGTTCTTC. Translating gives CASSASTSGGGNEQFF.

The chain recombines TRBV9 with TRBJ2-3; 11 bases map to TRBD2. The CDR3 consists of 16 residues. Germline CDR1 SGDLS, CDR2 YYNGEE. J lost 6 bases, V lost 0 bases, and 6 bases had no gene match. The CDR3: CASSVARSGGVDTQYF. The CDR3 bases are TGTGCCAGCAGCGTAGCCCGTAGCGGGGGGGTGGATACGCAGTATTTT.